These 14 T cell receptor beta chains were sequenced from one sample in a study of human T cells and chemical hapten exposure. TCRdb re-derived calls from the RACE reads in MiXCR, one entry per CDR3 protein. The profile shows about 190,000 distinct CDR3 sequences, approximately 26% of them singletons. As for time point: patch test 3, about 24 weeks after DPC sensitization. Treatment defined: therapeutic diphenylcyclopropenone sensitization with weekly scalp DPC. This material consisted of whole blood, taken in connection with sensitization to the hapten diphenylcyclopropenone (DPC). The origin of the receptors is a woman in her 40s with alopecia areata. Some clones in this sample may be carry-over from other donors' samples.

The rearrangement joins TRBV20-1 to TRBJ2-3, with a possible D match to TRBD2 (5 bases). CDR3 length: 15 residues. Germline assignment: CDR1 DFQATT and CDR2 SNEGSKA (reference sequence). V lost 4 bases and J lost 8, with 22 bases in between. The CDR3 spells CSATLGRTAVGTQYF. The CDR3 nucleotides read TGCAGTGCTACCCTAGGGCGGACTGCCGTCGGTACGCAGTATTTT.

This clonotype was counted a few times. The rearrangement links TRBV4-2 to TRBJ1-2, with D possibly TRBD1 on 6 matching bases. Germline CDR1 reads LGHNA; CDR2 reads YNFKEQ. V dropped 0 bases and J dropped 4 bases, with 12 bases sitting between them. The CDR3 sequence is 15 residues long. The CDR3 protein is CASSQDGGQIYGYTF. The CDR3 coding sequence is TGTGCCAGCAGCCAAGATGGGGGGCAGATCTATGGCTACACCTTC.

The gene calls are TRBV5-4 and TRBJ2-7, with D tentatively TRBD1 or TRBD2 (5 bases each). V was trimmed by 5 bases and J by 0 bases, leaving 15 bases between them. The CDR3 sequence is 15 residues long. Per germline, CDR1 SGHNT and CDR2 YYREEE (reference sequence). The CDR3 reads CASSSAQANSYEQYF. CDR3 bases: TGTGCCAGCAGTAGCGCACAGGCGAACTCCTACGAGCAGTACTTC.

This clonotype was observed a few times. The V and J genes are TRBV29-1 and TRBJ1-1; D remains unclear. CDR1 is SQVTM, CDR2 ANQGSEA, per germline. V lost 4 bases and J 8 bases, leaving 20 bases between the germline ends. The CDR3 spans 14 residues. CDR3 DNA sequence: TGCAGCGTTGGGGTTGGTGGCAGCTTGGGGGAAGCTTTCTTT. Translated, it gives CSVGVGGSLGEAFF.

The chain uses TRBV29-1 and TRBJ1-1; TRBD1 is a possible D gene (5 bases). This CDR3 comprises 12 residues. V was cut by 4 bases and J by 1 base, with 7 bases left in between. CDR1 is SQVTM and CDR2 is ANQGSEA in the germline V gene. The CDR3 is CSVVGGNTEAFF. The CDR3 DNA reads TGCAGCGTTGTGGGGGGGAACACTGAAGCTTTCTTT.

This chain connects TRBV2 to TRBJ2-1; 9 bases are shared with TRBD2. Germline V gene data show CDR1 as SNHLY and CDR2 as FYNNEI. Unmatched junction bases numbered 10, after V lost 7 bases and J lost 9 bases. This CDR3 is 14 amino acids long. CDR3: CASKRREGQSEQFF. As DNA, the CDR3 is TGTGCCAGCAAGAGGCGGGAGGGCCAGAGTGAGCAGTTCTTC.

This clonotype was counted between two and nine times. The chain links TRBV11-2 to TRBJ2-5; a possible D gene is TRBD2 (6 bases). This CDR3 comprises 14 residues. The V end lost 5 bases, the J end lost 2 bases, and 12 bases lay between the germline ends. CDR1 and CDR2 from the germline V gene are SGHAT and FQNNGV. CDR3: CASSHGTSQETQYF. CDR3 nucleotide sequence: TGTGCCAGCAGCCATGGGACTTCTCAAGAGACCCAGTACTTC. Looking up the rest from reference TRBV11-2 and TRBJ2-5 gives the full variable domain: EAGVAQSPRYKIIEKRQSVAFWCNPISGHATLYWYQQILGQGPKLLIQFQNNGVVDDSQLPKDRFSAERLKGVDSTLKIQPAKLEDSAVYLCASSHGTSQETQYFGPGTRLLVL.

This clonotype was seen more than once but under ten times. The chain is built from TRBV7-2 and TRBJ2-7; D perhaps matches TRBD2 (6 bases). V dropped 1 base and J dropped 7 bases, with 17 bases sitting between them. The CDR3 is 15 amino acids. Germline V gene data show CDR1 as SGHTA and CDR2 as FQGNSA. As DNA, the CDR3 is TGTGCCAGCAGCTTAGGTGGCGCTAGTCGGGGGGAGCAGTACTTC. This translates into CASSLGGASRGEQYF.

The sample holds many counts of this clonotype. V and J are TRBV6-2 or TRBV6-3 and TRBJ2-4; 12 nucleotides line up with TRBD2. V was clipped by 6 bases and J by 8 bases; unmatched bases: 14. The CDR3 totals 17 residues. CDR1 and CDR2 from the germline V gene are MNHEY and SVGEGT. Here the CDR3 reads CASRPRLAGGPGDIQYF. The DNA of the CDR3 is TGTGCCAGCAGGCCGAGGCTAGCGGGAGGGCCGGGAGACATTCAGTACTTC.

The V gene is TRBV12-3 or TRBV12-4, the J gene TRBJ2-7, with 10 bases lining up with TRBD2. The V segment lost 7 bases and the J segment 5 bases; nucleotides outside the gene matches: 5. CDR3 size: 13 residues. CDR3 region: CASILAGAHEQYF. CDR3 DNA: TGTGCCAGCATCCTAGCGGGAGCTCACGAGCAGTACTTC.

In its sample, this clonotype was seen many times. CDR3 region: CSALLTYEQYF. CDR3 nucleotide sequence: TGCAGCGCCCTATTAACCTACGAGCAGTACTTC. The chain is built from TRBV29-1 and TRBJ2-7; D unclear. Per germline, CDR1 SQVTM and CDR2 ANQGSEA. The CDR3 covers 11 residues. Trimming cost V 7 bases and J 2 bases, with 9 bases left between them.

The rearrangement joins TRBV20-1 to TRBJ2-7, with a possible D match to TRBD2 (6 bases). This CDR3 is built from 13 residues. Germline V gives CDR1 DFQATT, CDR2 SNEGSKA (reference sequence). Between the trimmed V and J ends, which lost 7 bases and 1 base, there was a span of 14 bases. In nucleotides, the CDR3 is TGCAGTGGCCTGAAGGCGGGATCCTACGAGCAGTACTTC. This codes for CSGLKAGSYEQYF.

This chain joins TRBV11-1 and TRBJ2-2, with D possibly being TRBD2 (6 bases). The V and J ends lost 8 bases and 5 bases respectively, with 15 bases between them. The CDR3 consists of 14 residues. In germline, CDR1 is SGHAT, CDR2 FQDESV (reference sequence). The CDR3 sequence: CASQPGGPTGELFF. The CDR3 region has the DNA TGTGCCAGCCAACCCGGGGGACCTACCGGGGAGCTGTTTTTT.

This sequence joins TRBV27 and TRBJ2-1; D unclear. CDR3 size: 18 residues. Germline loops: CDR1 MNHEY, CDR2 SMNVEV (reference sequence). V shed 2 bases and J shed 3 bases, with 20 bases lying between them. CDR3 DNA sequence: TGTGCCAGCAGTTTAACCCCCCCCCAGGCCTATTACTACAATGAGCAGTTCTTC. Encoded protein: CASSLTPPQAYYYNEQFF.